Following are 25 T cell receptor beta chains from one sample sequenced in a study of T cells in Graves' hyperthyroidism and ophthalmopathy. TCR beta CDR3 sequences were amplified from RNA transcripts. A set of HTBI primers served as the primers for a first-round RT-PCR of the TCR CDR3. TCRdb re-called the multiplex PCR reads with MiXCR, one entry per CDR3 protein. The profile covers under 350,000 distinct CDR3 sequences, with roughly 15% appearing a single time and approximately 35% taken by the ten largest. The source material was blood. Receptors originate from a woman between 40 and 55 years old with Graves' ophthalmopathy.

The chain links TRBV27 to TRBJ2-2, with 12 nucleotides matching TRBD2. V lost 5 bases to trimming and J lost 5 bases; unmatched junction nucleotides: 6. Germline-derived CDR1 and CDR2 are MNHEY and SMNVEV (reference sequence). The CDR3 consists of 16 residues. CDR3 bases: TGTGCCAGCAGTGCTCGACTAGCGGGGGTTACCGGGGAGCTGTTTTTT. Protein: CASSARLAGVTGELFF.

With respect to this clonotype: This may be a read error, as it is one base from a much larger clone. The J gene is TRBJ1-1, the V gene TRBV28; the D is unclear. The length of the CDR3 is 14 residues. Germline CDR1 reads MDHEN; CDR2 reads SYDVKM. Between the trimmed V and J ends, which lost 1 base and 6 bases, there was a span of 12 bases. The CDR3, as DNA: TGTGCCAGCAGTTTATCGGGCCGGGTAGCTGAAGCTTTCTTT. This sequence encodes CASSLSGRVAEAFF. Using reference TRBV28 and TRBJ1-1 for the parts outside the CDR3, the full variable domain is DVKVTQSSRYLVKRTGEKVFLECVQDMDHENMFWYRQDPGLGLRLIYFSYDVKMKEKGDIPEGYSVSREKKERFSLILESASTNQTSMYLCASSLSGRVAEAFFGQGTRLTVV.

There are many counts of this clonotype. This chain joins TRBV29-1 and TRBJ2-5; a possible D gene is TRBD1 (8 bases). V lost 2 bases and J lost 5, with 18 bases in between. Germline values: CDR1 SQVTM, CDR2 ANQGSEA. The CDR3 has 15 amino acids. The chain's CDR3 is CSVELVGQGGETQYF. Written as DNA, the CDR3 is TGCAGCGTTGAATTAGTCGGACAGGGAGGGGAGACCCAGTACTTC.

V is TRBV19 and J is TRBJ1-5; 8 bases align to TRBD1. This CDR3 comprises 15 residues. Germline CDR1 is LNHDA and CDR2 is SQIVND (reference sequence). V trimming: 3 bases; J trimming: 6 bases; junction bases outside the gene matches: 7. Here the CDR3 reads CASSMGQAPAQPQHF. The CDR3 DNA reads as TGTGCCAGTAGTATGGGACAGGCTCCCGCTCAGCCCCAGCATTTT.

This clonotype occurred many times. The chain carries TRBV2 and TRBJ2-1, with 9 bases aligning to TRBD2. CDR1 is SNHLY and CDR2 is FYNNEI in the germline V gene. V lost 4 bases, J lost 0 bases, and 10 bases stayed unmatched. The CDR3 consists of 18 residues. The DNA of the CDR3 is TGTGCCAGCAGTGGGGGGGCTAGCGGGGCGAGCTCCTACAATGAGCAGTTCTTC. Its protein product is CASSGGASGASSYNEQFF.

The chain couples TRBV18 to TRBJ2-2; TRBD2 is a possible D gene (6 bases). Trimming shortened V by 3 bases and J by 3 bases, and 11 bases separated the two germline ends. The CDR3 is 15 amino acids. The germline V gene has CDR1 KGHSH and CDR2 LQKENI. The CDR3 DNA reads as TGTGCCAGCTCACCGACGGGACTGGACACCGGGGAGCTGTTTTTT. Amino acids: CASSPTGLDTGELFF. Together with reference TRBV18 and TRBJ2-2, the CDR3 gives the full variable domain: NAGVMQNPRHLVRRRGQEARLRCSPMKGHSHVYWYRQLPEEGLKFMVYLQKENIIDESGMPKERFSAEFPKEGPSILRIQQVVRGDSAAYFCASSPTGLDTGELFFGEGSRLTVL.

CDR3 coding DNA: TGTGCCAGTAGGAGGGGACAGAACTATGGCTACACCTTC. It translates to CASRRGQNYGYTF. This sequence joins TRBV19 and TRBJ1-2, with 7 bases matching TRBD1. The germline CDR1 and CDR2 sequences are LNHDA and SQIVND (reference sequence). There are 13 residues in the CDR3. J was trimmed by 2 bases and V by 6 bases; bases with no gene match: 3.

This clonotype was seen more than once but under ten times. V gene TRBV2 combines with J gene TRBJ2-7; 8 bases align to TRBD1. Germline V gene data show CDR1 as SNHLY and CDR2 as FYNNEI. With V trimmed by 6 bases and J by 2 bases, 9 bases remained unmatched. The CDR3 is 15 residues long. CDR3 in DNA: TGTGCCAGCAGCCCCGAGCCGACAGGGGCCTACGAGCAGTACTTC. Encoded protein: CASSPEPTGAYEQYF.

This clonotype has just a few counts. The V gene is TRBV6-1, the J gene TRBJ2-6; TRBD1 might be the D (7 bases). Trimming removed 7 bases from V and 4 bases from J, with 14 bases in between. This CDR3 has 15 residues. The germline V gene has CDR1 MNHNS and CDR2 SASEGT. This CDR3 reads CASNPEGAGANVLTF. The CDR3 coding sequence is TGTGCCAGCAATCCGGAGGGGGCCGGGGCCAACGTCCTGACTTTC.

This clonotype has only a few counts. V usage is TRBV9 and J usage is TRBJ2-1; D possibly corresponds to TRBD2 (5 bases). The CDR3 spans 16 residues. The V end was cut by 5 bases, the J end by 0 bases, with 15 bases between. CDR1 SGDLS and CDR2 YYNGEE come from the germline V gene. CDR3 amino acids: CASSLTLSGSYNEQFF. Written as DNA, the CDR3 is TGTGCCAGCAGTCTCACTCTGAGCGGCTCCTACAATGAGCAGTTCTTC.

The table lists this clonotype with a few counts. V gene TRBV27 combines with J gene TRBJ2-1; no definite D call. Germline lookup yields CDR1 MNHEY and CDR2 SMNVEV (reference sequence). The V end was cut by 5 bases, the J end by 6 bases, with 17 bases between. The CDR3 has 15 amino acids. The CDR3 nucleotides are TGTGCCAGCAGTCTCGGCACCTCTGTGGGCAATGAGCAGTTCTTC. Amino acids: CASSLGTSVGNEQFF.

This clonotype was detected ten times or more. The chain joins TRBV28 to TRBJ2-7; 14 nucleotides match TRBD2. Trimming at V came to 6 bases and at J to 7 bases, leaving 8 bases not matched to a gene. The CDR3 has 15 residues. CDR1 MDHEN and CDR2 SYDVKM come from the germline V gene. In nucleotides, the CDR3 is TGTGCCAGCAGCCCGGGACTAGCGGGAGTCTGGGAGCAGTACTTC. Translated, it gives CASSPGLAGVWEQYF.

This clonotype appeared many times. The J gene is TRBJ1-6, the V gene TRBV2; 7 positions agree with TRBD1. Germline values: CDR1 SNHLY, CDR2 FYNNEI. V was pared by 6 bases and J by 9 bases, with 8 bases of the junction left unmatched. This CDR3 contains 14 residues. The CDR3 DNA is TGTGCCAGCAGGGATACAGGGGTGGTTTCACCCCTCCACTTT. It codes for CASRDTGVVSPLHF. The full variable domain, rest sourced from reference TRBV2 and TRBJ1-6, is EPEVTQTPSHQVTQMGQEVILRCVPISNHLYFYWYRQILGQKVEFLVSFYNNEISEKSEIFDDQFSVERPDGSNFTLKIRSTKLEDSAMYFCASRDTGVVSPLHFGNGTRLTVT.

To note about this clonotype: Its ends do not fully match the called genes, so a read error is possible. The CDR3 sequence: CASRIGVTQGTQYF. Written as DNA, the CDR3 is TGTGCCAGCAGGATAGGAGTTACCCAAGGGACCCAGTACTTC. The chain recombines TRBV28 with TRBJ2-5; D remains ambiguous. The CDR3 runs to 14 residues. The V gene's germline CDR1 is MDHEN and CDR2 SYDVKM.

This clonotype was seen many times. The chain recombines TRBV15 with TRBJ2-7, with D unclear. The CDR3 spans 13 residues. V gave up 0 bases and J gave up 2 bases, with 5 bases separating them. CDR1 is LNHNV, CDR2 YYDKDF, per germline (reference sequence). Written as DNA, the CDR3 is TGTGCCACCAGCAGAGAAGCTACCTACGAGCAGTACTTC. This gives the protein CATSREATYEQYF.

There are many counts of this clonotype. The genes are TRBV29-1 and TRBJ2-1; TRBD2 is a possible D gene (6 bases). V was shortened by 4 bases and J by 9 bases, with 16 bases between the two germline ends. CDR1 is SQVTM, CDR2 ANQGSEA, per germline. The CDR3 contains 13 residues. CDR3 protein: CSVVGRGGTEQFF. In DNA form, the CDR3 reads TGCAGCGTTGTGGGGCGTGGGGGGACTGAGCAGTTCTTC.

This rearrangement joins TRBV14 to TRBJ2-7; 12 bases line up with TRBD2. The CDR3 loop spans 16 amino acids. Germline assignment: CDR1 SGHDN and CDR2 FVKESK. V was clipped by 8 bases and J by 0 bases; unmatched bases: 8. The DNA for the CDR3 is TGTGCCAGCTCACTAGCGGGAGGTCTGAGCTCCTACGAGCAGTACTTC. This sequence encodes CASSLAGGLSSYEQYF.

The chain is built from TRBV5-6 and TRBJ2-7; the match to TRBD1 covers 8 bases. This CDR3 is built from 15 residues. J was trimmed by 5 bases and V by 2 bases; bases with no gene match: 9. Looked up from germline, CDR1 is SGHDT and CDR2 is YYEEEE. This CDR3 reads CASSFPVTGGNEQYF. The DNA of the CDR3 is TGTGCCAGCAGCTTTCCCGTCACAGGGGGGAACGAGCAGTACTTC. The complete variable domain, with remaining parts taken from reference TRBV5-6 and TRBJ2-7, reads DAGVTQSPTHLIKTRGQQVTLRCSPKSGHDTVSWYQQALGQGPQFIFQYYEEEERQRGNFPDRFSGHQFPNYSSELNVNALLLGDSALYLCASSFPVTGGNEQYFGPGTRLTVT.

For this clonotype: Compared with germline, one end of the junction differs, possibly owing to a read error. This sequence joins TRBV12-3 or TRBV12-4 and TRBJ2-1, with 11 positions matching TRBD2. The DNA matches TRBJ2-7 better at its end, which makes the J call doubtful. The CDR3 totals 15 residues. The CDR3 DNA reads as TGTGCCAGCAGCTTAGCGGGAGGGCCGCTCAATGAGCAGTACTTC. Residues: CASSLAGGPLNEQYF.

The chain carries TRBV3-1 and TRBJ2-5; TRBD1 matches at 7 bases. Germline loops: CDR1 LGHDT, CDR2 YNNKEL (reference sequence). The CDR3 totals 14 residues. J was trimmed by 14 bases and V by 7 bases; bases with no gene match: 19. CDR3 sequence reads: CASTTNDRARGVYF. CDR3 in DNA: TGTGCCAGCACCACAAATGACAGGGCAAGAGGGGTATACTTC.

This clonotype was detected ten times or more. The gene calls are TRBV12-3 or TRBV12-4 and TRBJ2-3; D call uncertain. With 2 bases removed from V and 8 bases from J, the gap between germline ends came to 11 bases. This CDR3 is built from 13 residues. CDR3: CASSLTLVGTQYF. In nucleotides, the CDR3 is TGTGCCAGCAGTTTAACTCTTGTAGGTACGCAGTATTTT.

This clonotype was seen many times. The chain joins TRBV20-1 to TRBJ2-7, with D possibly TRBD1 on 6 matching bases. V was clipped by 3 bases and J by 4 bases, with 7 bases between them. The CDR3 has 11 amino acids. CDR1 and CDR2 from the germline V gene are DFQATT and SNEGSKA (reference sequence). The DNA for the CDR3 is TGCAGTGCTAGGGGACAATACGAGCAGTACTTC. Translating it yields CSARGQYEQYF.

This clonotype appeared many times. The rearrangement links TRBV5-8 to TRBJ2-7, with a weak D call TRBD2 (6 bases). The CDR3 contains 12 residues. Germline CDR1 SGHTS, CDR2 YDEGEE. Between the trimmed V and J ends, which lost 4 bases and 6 bases, there was a span of 11 bases. Here the CDR3 reads CASSTRRGEQYF. The CDR3 DNA reads TGTGCCAGCAGCACCCGGAGGGGCGAGCAGTACTTC.

The V and J genes are TRBV25-1 and TRBJ2-1, with TRBD2 matching over 10 bases. Trimming at V came to 2 bases and at J to 0 bases, leaving 7 bases not matched to a gene. Per germline, CDR1 MGHDK and CDR2 SYGVNS. The CDR3 runs 18 residues. CDR3 protein: CASSEAPLAGHSYNEQFF. The CDR3 DNA reads TGTGCCAGCAGTGAAGCTCCACTAGCGGGGCACTCCTACAATGAGCAGTTCTTC. Filled out from reference TRBV25-1 and TRBJ2-1, the complete variable domain reads EADIYQTPRYLVIGTGKKITLECSQTMGHDKMYWYQQDPGMELHLIHYSYGVNSTEKGDLSSESTVSRIRTEHFPLTLESARPSHTSQYLCASSEAPLAGHSYNEQFFGPGTRLTVL.

In its sample, this clonotype was seen many times. This rearrangement joins TRBV5-1 to TRBJ2-5; 8 bases match TRBD1. Germline CDR1 SGHRS, CDR2 YFSETQ. Trimming at V came to 4 bases and at J to 7 bases, leaving 15 bases not matched to a gene. This CDR3 comprises 16 residues. CDR3 region: CASSLQPDRGGGTQYF. Here the CDR3 DNA reads TGCGCCAGCAGCCTCCAACCAGACAGGGGTGGTGGGACCCAGTACTTC.